This TCR beta chain emerged from a study of T cells in tumors after PD-1 blockade (dated by TCRdb to the late 2010s). Turning to the overall study: Exclusion criteria were prior checkpoint blockade, use of systemic immunosuppressants, or recent radiotherapy or other anti-cancer therapy within 4 weeks. Treatment consisted of either cemiplimab 350 mg every 2 weeks or pembrolizumab 200 mg every 3 weeks. While on anti-PD-1 treatment, some of the patients also continued taking daily vismodegib 150 mg. An average of 113,528 TCR templates (range roughly 24,000-290,000) and 36,536 unique clonotypes was obtained for peripheral blood samples. Paired single-cell RNA and TCR sequencing was done in the study on site-matched tumors from patients with BCC or SCC, both before and after anti-PD-1 therapy. To compare clonotypes in blood versus tumor, bulk TCR sequencing was run on approximately 11 peripheral blood samples drawn from 5 patients. RECIST version 1.1 was used to assess clinical response. On the study overall, not on this receptor specifically: Roughly 41% of TCR clonotypes from the tumor were detected in blood, and certain novel exhausted tumor clones were present in blood collected before treatment, which suggests recruitment from the periphery. Where the novel T cell clones came from was not determined, and possible sources could include lymphoid organs or rare unexpanded clones inside the tumor or in the tumor periphery.

For bulk TCRbeta sequencing, genomic DNA was extracted from tumor biopsies or peripheral blood, and input amounts ranged from about 600 ng to 6,500 ng. Every patient had histologically proven advanced or metastatic basal or squamous cell carcinoma and was a poor candidate for surgical resection. The basal cell carcinoma cohort was made up of about 10 patients, and bulk tumor TCR sequencing was performed for 8 or 9 of these patients. V is cut by 1 base and J by 8 bases, and the space between the germline ends is 15 bases. There are 15 amino acids in the CDR3, from cysteine to phenylalanine inclusive. Solely the CDR3 DNA is kept, with 45 bases framed from the first base. CDR1 and CDR2, per the germline V gene, are SGHRS and YFSETQ. The immunoSEQ platform was used for deep TCRbeta sequencing. From the authors' description of their analysis: Only productive rearrangements were exported from the immunoSEQ Analyzer for downstream analysis. T cell phenotypes were assigned to bulk TCRbeta clonotypes by matching the clonotypes to single-cell RNA+TCR-seq clones that had the same TCRbeta sequence. Clone enrichment in tumor was calculated as tumor frequency divided by PBMC frequency from bulk TCR sequencing. GLIPH was used to sort TCRs into specificity groups, which are clusters of distinct TCRs that likely recognize common antigens through shared CDR3 motifs. The source is immuneACCESS, and TCRdb retained only in-frame sequences with V and J called. Part of the clones is not carried over; for the studies checked, unresolved V genes explain less than half of this, and the remainder is unexplained. V, J and clone size reflect that table, while D and trimming were determined from the DNA. Here the sample has approximately 19,000 clones; approximately 81% occur a single time. The biggest ten clones account for 20% to 30% of the sample.

As regards this clone: What this receptor recognizes is not known. Per-base quality was not reported, and no clone a single base away is much larger than it.

The chain links TRBV5-1 with TRBJ1-4; the D gene is possibly TRBD1, with 5 bases matching. The sample was PBMCs, taken after anti-PD-1 therapy. The source of this sequence is a human donor with advanced basal cell or squamous cell carcinoma (not recorded which). Here the CDR3 is given as CASSLLGQLGEKLFF. The DNA sequence reads TGCGCCAGCAGCTTGTTAGGACAATTGGGGGAAAAACTGTTTTTT.